This T cell receptor (beta chain) stems from a study of shared clonotypes between healthy human individuals. Findings and limits, study-wide: Represented genetic and exposure-history diversity was restricted by having few donors.

Donors comprised healthy HIV-negative adults lacking recent acute infections or vaccinations. TCRdb's table, derived via immunoSEQ multiplex PCR, lists solely in-frame clones and lacks some. The data show about 1 million clones, about 75% seen once. Germline CDR1 is GTSNPN and CDR2 is SVGIG (reference sequence). Trimming cost V 4 bases and J 4 bases; bases outside gene matches: 3. The CDR3 loop spans 14 amino acids. Turning to this clone: As yet, its antigen is unknown.

The origin of this receptor is a man aged 18 to 30 in good health. Specimen: memory CD4+ T cells sorted from blood. The subset is: CD45RA-negative fraction. The chain carries TRBV30 and TRBJ2-1; TRBD2 aligns across 11 bases. CDR3 DNA: TGTGCCTGGAAGGTAGCGGGAGGGTACAATGAGCAGTTCTTC. It specifies CAWKVAGGYNEQFF.